This TCR beta chain was sequenced for a study of OX40 agonist ivuxolimab in advanced cancers. Looking at the study overall: Enrolled patients in dose escalation had cancers that were hepatocellular carcinoma, melanoma, renal cell or head and neck cancer. Study findings and constraints: Mean expanded clone counts were higher in CD8+ than CD4+ T cells. Clonal expansion from baseline to week 6 occurred in both CD4+ and CD8+ T cells.

V was shortened by 5 bases and J by 3 bases, with 12 bases between the two germline ends. The CDR3 loop spans 14 amino acids. Looked up from germline, CDR1 is LNHNV and CDR2 is YYDKDF (reference sequence). Measured with immunoSEQ multiplex PCR; TCRdb has only the in-frame clones, and not every one. The repertoire holds 95,000 to 110,000 clones, with around 93% as singletons. Baseline, cycle 4 day 1, and cycle 7 day 1 were the blood sampling points. Comments on this clone: Its antigen is not known.

This sequence was found in an adult with an advanced solid tumor such as melanoma, head and neck, liver or kidney cancer. The sequenced sample was CD4+ or CD8+ T cells sorted from blood, obtained in a trial of the OX40 agonist ivuxolimab. This chain links TRBV15 with TRBJ2-3, with a weak D call TRBD1 (5 bases). The CDR3 bases are TGTGCCACCAGCTTAGGGGCCACAACAGATACGCAGTATTTT. Protein product: CATSLGATTDTQYF.